The 3 T cell receptor beta chains presented below share a single source sample, sequenced in a study of blood T cells in healthy people across ages (dated by TCRdb to the mid-2010s). Library preparation employed 5' RACE. A second PCR of about 7 to 12 cycles was run with a J-beta primer mix and a sample-barcoded 5' primer. TCRdb ran its own pipeline on the public reads, namely fastp trimming at Q25 and MiXCR clone calling, and kept in-frame beta chains. Rows are unified per CDR3 protein, each entry keeping the most common DNA and genes. Present in this sample are 1.5 million to 2 million distinct CDR3 sequences, roughly 43% of which were seen just once. The ten largest make up 23% of the sample. Sequences were obtained from blood. Receptor source: a human donor in good health.

This clonotype turned up a few times. This chain uses TRBV7-2 with TRBJ2-5; D uncertain. The germline gives CDR1 SGHTA, CDR2 FQGNSA. The ends were cut back, 5 bases at V and 4 bases at J, with 14 bases in the middle. This CDR3 region has 14 residues. CDR3 in amino acids: CASSPDPEAETQYF. The CDR3 DNA is TGTGCCAGCAGCCCAGACCCCGAGGCAGAGACCCAGTACTTC.

This chain connects TRBV2 to TRBJ2-7; maybe TRBD2 (7 bases). Germline V gives CDR1 SNHLY, CDR2 FYNNEI. This CDR3 is built from 15 residues. V lost 6 bases and J 2 bases, leaving 17 bases between the germline ends. In nucleotides, the CDR3 is TGTGCCAGCAGCCGCTGGGCGGGGGCTGCCTACGAGCAGTACTTC. As protein: CASSRWAGAAYEQYF.

This clonotype turned up a few times. The chain links TRBV10-3 to TRBJ2-7; 9 bases match TRBD2. This CDR3 spans 15 amino acids. Germline V gene data show CDR1 as ENHRY and CDR2 as SYGVKD. V lost 4 bases to trimming and J lost 7 bases; unmatched junction nucleotides: 11. The CDR3 protein is CAISAAGGREDEQYF. As DNA, the CDR3 is TGTGCCATCAGTGCAGCGGGGGGCCGAGAGGATGAGCAGTACTTC.